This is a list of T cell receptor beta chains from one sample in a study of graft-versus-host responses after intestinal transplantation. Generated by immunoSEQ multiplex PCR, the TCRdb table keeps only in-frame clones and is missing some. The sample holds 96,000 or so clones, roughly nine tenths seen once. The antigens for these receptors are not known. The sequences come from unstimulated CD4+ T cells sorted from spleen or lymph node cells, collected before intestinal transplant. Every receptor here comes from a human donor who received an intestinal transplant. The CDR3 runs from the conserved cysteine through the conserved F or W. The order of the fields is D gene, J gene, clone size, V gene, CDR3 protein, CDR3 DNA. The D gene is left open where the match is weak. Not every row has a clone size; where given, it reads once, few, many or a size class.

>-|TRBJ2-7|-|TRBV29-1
CSVEDYYRGGNEQYF
TGCAGCGTTGAAGATTACTACAGGGGCGGGAACGAGCAGTACTTC
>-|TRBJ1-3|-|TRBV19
CASSSGYSGNTIYF
TGTGCCAGTAGTAGCGGCTACTCTGGAAACACCATATATTTT
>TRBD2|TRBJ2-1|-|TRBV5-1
CASSLRPSGSGNEQFF
TGCGCCAGCAGCTTGAGGCCTAGCGGGAGTGGCAATGAGCAGTTCTTC
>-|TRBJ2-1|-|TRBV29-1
CSVAGGTLYNEQFF
TGCAGCGTTGCAGGAGGAACCCTTTACAATGAGCAGTTCTTC
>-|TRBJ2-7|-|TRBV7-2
CASSLRVAYEQYF
TGTGCCAGCAGCTTACGGGTGGCCTACGAGCAGTACTTC
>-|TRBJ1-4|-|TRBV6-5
CASSLRATNEKLFF
TGTGCCAGCAGTCTCAGGGCAACTAATGAAAAACTGTTTTTT
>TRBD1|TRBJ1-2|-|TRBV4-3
CASSQDSPGGITNYGYTF
TGCGCCAGCAGCCAAGATTCCCCAGGGGGGATTACTAACTATGGCTACACCTTC
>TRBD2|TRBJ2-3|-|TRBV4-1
CASTNYPSGELTDTQYF
TGCGCCAGCACCAACTACCCCAGCGGGGAGCTCACAGATACGCAGTATTTT
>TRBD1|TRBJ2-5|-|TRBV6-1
CASTQTRTGVSQYF
TGTGCCAGCACCCAAACCCGGACAGGGGTGTCCCAGTACTTC
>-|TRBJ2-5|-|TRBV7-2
CASNLARQETQYF
TGTGCCAGCAACCTAGCGAGGCAAGAGACCCAGTACTTC
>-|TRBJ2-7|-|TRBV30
CAWSVQSRASEQYF
TGTGCCTGGAGTGTACAGTCCAGGGCTAGCGAGCAGTACTTC
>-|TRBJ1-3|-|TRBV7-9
CASSLSGAGNTIYF
TGTGCCAGCAGCCTATCAGGGGCTGGAAACACCATATATTTT
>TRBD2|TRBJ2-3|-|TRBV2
CASRTPGPQLAGEDTQYF
TGTGCCAGCAGAACCCCGGGGCCCCAACTAGCGGGAGAAGATACGCAGTATTTT
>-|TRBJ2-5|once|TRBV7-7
CATSRETQYF
TGTGCCACCTCGAGAGAGACCCAGTACTTC
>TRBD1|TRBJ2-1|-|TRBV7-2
CASSLARQGSDEQFF
TGTGCCAGCAGCTTAGCGAGACAGGGGAGCGATGAGCAGTTCTTC
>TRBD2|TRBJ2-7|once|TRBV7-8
CASSTNPAGGPFQTIYEQYF
TGTGCCAGCAGCACGAACCCAGCGGGAGGGCCGTTCCAAACGATCTACGAGCAGTACTTC
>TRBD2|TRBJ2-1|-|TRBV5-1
CASSSSKPLAGISFYNEQFF
TGCGCCAGCAGCTCTTCAAAACCCCTAGCGGGGATTTCCTTCTACAATGAGCAGTTCTTC
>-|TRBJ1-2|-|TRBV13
CASSLVGWGRIYGYTF
TGTGCCAGCAGCTTAGTGGGCTGGGGCAGGATCTATGGCTACACCTTC
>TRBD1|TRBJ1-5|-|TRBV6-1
CASIRDRENQPQHF
TGTGCCAGCATCCGGGACAGGGAAAATCAGCCCCAGCATTTT
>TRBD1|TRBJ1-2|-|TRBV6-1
CASSDRDRAIGYTF
TGTGCCAGCAGTGACCGGGACAGGGCTATCGGCTACACCTTC
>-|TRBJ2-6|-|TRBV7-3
CASSPSSGANVLTF
TGTGCCAGCAGCCCATCCTCTGGGGCCAACGTCCTGACTTTC
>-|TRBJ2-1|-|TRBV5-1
CASSLVASSYNEQFF
TGCGCCAGCAGCTTGGTTGCTAGCTCCTACAATGAGCAGTTCTTC
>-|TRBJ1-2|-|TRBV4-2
CASSQGRQPNYGYTF
TGTGCCAGCAGCCAAGGGCGACAGCCGAACTATGGCTACACCTTC
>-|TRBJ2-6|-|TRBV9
CASSPTGTGANVLTF
TGTGCCAGCAGCCCTACAGGGACTGGGGCCAACGTCCTGACTTTC
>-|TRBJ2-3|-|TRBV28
CASKDSSTDTQYF
TGTGCCAGCAAAGACTCTAGCACAGATACGCAGTATTTT
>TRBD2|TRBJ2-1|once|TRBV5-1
CASSLAGPDFSYNEQFF
TGCGCCAGCAGCCTAGCGGGCCCCGATTTCTCCTACAATGAGCAGTTCTTC
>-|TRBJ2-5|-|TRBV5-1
CASSLGQGSRRYF
TGCGCCAGCAGCTTAGGACAAGGCTCTCGACGGTACTTC
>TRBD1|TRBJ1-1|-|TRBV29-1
CSVDRTGPGTEAFF
TGCAGCGTTGATCGGACAGGGCCGGGCACTGAAGCTTTCTTT
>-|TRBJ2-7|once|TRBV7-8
CASSRVERSEQYF
TGTGCCAGCAGCCGCGTTGAGAGGAGCGAGCAGTACTTC
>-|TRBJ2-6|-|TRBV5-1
CASSSYSGANVLTF
TGCGCCAGCAGCTCCTACTCTGGGGCCAACGTCCTGACTTTC
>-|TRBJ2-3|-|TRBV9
CASSVEPPGVGGASTDTQYF
TGTGCCAGCAGCGTAGAGCCCCCGGGGGTAGGCGGGGCTAGCACAGATACGCAGTATTTT
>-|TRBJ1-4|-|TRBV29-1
CSVEDTGTNEKLFF
TGCAGCGTTGAAGATACCGGGACTAATGAAAAACTGTTTTTT
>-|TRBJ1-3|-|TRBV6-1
CASRSWAPGNTIYF
TGTGCCAGCAGGTCATGGGCCCCTGGAAACACCATATATTTT